A single sample gave rise to the 8 T cell receptor beta chains below, sequenced in a study of tumor-infiltrating lymphocytes in glioblastoma multiforme. Three nested ARM-PCR rounds with V-beta and C-beta primers built TCRB libraries. MiXCR was run by TCRdb on the multiplex PCR reads, yielding one entry per CDR3 protein. The sample yields 10,000 or so distinct CDR3 sequences, about 72% seen once. Input material: brain tumor tissue. Every receptor here comes from a male donor with glioblastoma.

The chain combines TRBV29-1 with TRBJ2-7; 9 positions match TRBD2. CDR1 is SQVTM and CDR2 is ANQGSEA in the germline V gene. The ends lost 5 bases at V and 5 bases at J; junction bases unmatched: 7. The CDR3 totals 13 residues. DNA for the CDR3: TGCAGCGTTAAGCGGGAGGCGGGCGACGAGCAGTACTTC. Protein sequence: CSVKREAGDEQYF.

The chain employs TRBV11-2 and TRBJ2-7; D possibly matches TRBD1 or TRBD2 (7 bases each). The CDR3 consists of 17 residues. Per germline, CDR1 SGHAT and CDR2 FQNNGV. Trimming cost V 6 bases and J 2 bases, with 23 bases left between them. DNA for the CDR3: TGTGCCAGCAGTTCAGGGGGGGGGGCGGGAGTCCCCTACGAGCAGTACTTC. Its protein is CASSSGGGAGVPYEQYF. Full variable domain (outside the CDR3, taken from reference TRBV11-2 and TRBJ2-7): EAGVAQSPRYKIIEKRQSVAFWCNPISGHATLYWYQQILGQGPKLLIQFQNNGVVDDSQLPKDRFSAERLKGVDSTLKIQPAKLEDSAVYLCASSSGGGAGVPYEQYFGPGTRLTVT.

J is TRBJ2-1 and V is TRBV11-1; 7 nucleotides line up with TRBD1. Trimming cost V 9 bases and J 6 bases; bases outside gene matches: 8. The germline CDR1 and CDR2 sequences are SGHAT and FQDESV (reference sequence). CDR3 length equals 13 residues. CDR3 sequence (DNA): TGTGCCAGTGAAAGGGGGACAGCCAATGAGCAGTTCTTC. Its translation: CASERGTANEQFF.

By share of the sample, this clonotype is medium-sized. The chain uses TRBV20-1 and TRBJ2-7; 10 bases map to TRBD1. V lost 1 base to trimming and J lost 5 bases; unmatched junction nucleotides: 8. From germline, CDR1 is DFQATT and CDR2 SNEGSKA (reference sequence). The CDR3 consists of 15 residues. The CDR3: CSARAGGTGDDEQYF. The DNA of the CDR3 is TGCAGTGCTAGAGCGGGAGGGACAGGGGACGACGAGCAGTACTTC.

This clonotype was detected ten times or more. The genes are TRBV14 and TRBJ2-2; D call uncertain. Trimming cost V 4 bases and J 4 bases, with 13 bases left between them. Germline V gene sequence: CDR1 SGHDN, CDR2 FVKESK. The length of the CDR3 is 15 residues. The CDR3 DNA sequence: TGTGCCAGCAGCCCCGTTGGACGAGGCACCGGGGAGCTGTTTTTT. Its translation is CASSPVGRGTGELFF.

The chain uses TRBV12-3 or TRBV12-4 and TRBJ2-2; D might be TRBD1 (5 bases). V dropped 3 bases and J dropped 5 bases, with 13 bases sitting between them. The CDR3 runs to 15 residues. Here the CDR3 reads CASSFRQGGTGELFF. DNA for the CDR3: TGTGCCAGCAGTTTTAGGCAGGGTGGGACCGGGGAGCTGTTTTTT.

At least ten counts were recorded for this clonotype. The genes are TRBV25-1 and TRBJ2-5; 8 bases map to TRBD1. With 3 bases clipped from V and 4 bases from J, the junction kept 4 bases outside the gene matches. The germline CDR1 and CDR2 sequences are MGHDK and SYGVNS. This CDR3 is built from 14 residues. The CDR3 DNA reads as TGTGCCAGCAGTGACCCTGGACAGGGAGAGACCCAGTACTTC. It translates to CASSDPGQGETQYF.

V usage is TRBV4-3 and J usage is TRBJ1-2, with TRBD1 identical over 7 bases. V was clipped by 5 bases and J by 2 bases; unmatched bases: 2. This CDR3 has 13 residues. Germline CDR1 is LGHNA and CDR2 is YSLEER. CDR3 in amino acids: CASSEDRNYGYTF. The CDR3 DNA sequence: TGCGCCAGCAGCGAGGACAGGAACTATGGCTACACCTTC.